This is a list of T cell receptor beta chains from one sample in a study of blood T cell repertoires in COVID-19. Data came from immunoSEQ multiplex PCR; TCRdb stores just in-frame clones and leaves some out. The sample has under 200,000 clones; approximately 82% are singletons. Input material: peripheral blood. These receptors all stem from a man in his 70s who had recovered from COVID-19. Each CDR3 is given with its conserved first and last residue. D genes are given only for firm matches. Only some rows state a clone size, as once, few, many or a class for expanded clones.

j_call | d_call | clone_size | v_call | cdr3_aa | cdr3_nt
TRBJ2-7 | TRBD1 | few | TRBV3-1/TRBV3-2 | CASSLRQGASYEQYF | TGTGCCAGCAGCCTTCGACAGGGGGCATCGTACGAGCAGTACTTC
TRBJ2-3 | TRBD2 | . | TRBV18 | CASSKSPSGSTDTQYF | TGTGCCAGCTCCAAAAGCCCTAGCGGGAGCACAGATACGCAGTATTTT
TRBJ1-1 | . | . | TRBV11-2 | CASSASGGSTEAFF | TGTGCCAGCAGCGCTAGCGGGGGGTCCACTGAAGCTTTCTTT
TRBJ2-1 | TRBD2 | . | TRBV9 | CASTRTSENNEQFF | TGTGCCAGCACGCGGACTAGCGAGAACAATGAGCAGTTCTTC
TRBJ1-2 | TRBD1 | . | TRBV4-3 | CASSQETGNYGYTF | TGCGCCAGCAGCCAAGAGACAGGGAACTATGGCTACACCTTC
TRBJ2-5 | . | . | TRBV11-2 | CASSLAIGETQYF | TGTGCCAGCAGCTTAGCTATCGGTGAGACCCAGTACTTC
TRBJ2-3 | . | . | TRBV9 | CASSVVPASAYTDTQYF | TGTGCCAGCAGCGTAGTTCCCGCGTCCGCCTATACAGATACGCAGTATTTT
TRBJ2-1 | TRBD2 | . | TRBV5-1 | CASSLVSSGTYNEQFF | TGCGCCAGCAGCTTGGTTTCTAGCGGGACCTACAATGAGCAGTTCTTC
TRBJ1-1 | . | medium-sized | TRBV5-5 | CASSLTGRGNTEAFF | TGTGCCAGCAGCTTGACAGGGCGCGGGAACACTGAAGCTTTCTTT
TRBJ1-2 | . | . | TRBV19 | CASSFLGGDYGYTF | TGTGCCAGTAGTTTCCTAGGGGGGGACTATGGCTACACCTTC
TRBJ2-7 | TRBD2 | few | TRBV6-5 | CASTLRTSGNYEQYF | TGTGCCAGCACCCTAAGGACTAGCGGGAACTACGAGCAGTACTTC
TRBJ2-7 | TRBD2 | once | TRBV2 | CASRAGTSSYEQYF | TGTGCCAGCAGGGCCGGGACTAGCTCCTACGAGCAGTACTTC
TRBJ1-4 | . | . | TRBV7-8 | CASSLNTATNEKLFF | TGTGCCAGCAGCTTGAACACAGCAACTAATGAAAAACTGTTTTTT
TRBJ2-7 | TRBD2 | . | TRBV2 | CASSESRSGGGEQYF | TGTGCCAGCAGTGAATCCCGATCGGGGGGGGGCGAGCAGTACTTC
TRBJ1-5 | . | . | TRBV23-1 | CASSLRWTEGNQPQHF | TGCGCCAGCAGCCTCAGGTGGACAGAGGGCAATCAGCCCCAGCATTTT
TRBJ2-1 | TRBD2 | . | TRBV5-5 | CASSFLRESREQFF | TGTGCCAGCAGCTTCTTGCGGGAGTCACGAGAGCAGTTCTTC
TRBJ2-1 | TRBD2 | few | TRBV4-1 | CASSQDGTMYNEQFF | TGCGCCAGCAGCCAAGACGGGACTATGTACAATGAGCAGTTCTTC
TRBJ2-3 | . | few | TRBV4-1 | CASSQDGASPSTDTQYF | TGCGCCAGCAGCCAAGATGGAGCTAGCCCGAGCACAGATACGCAGTATTTT
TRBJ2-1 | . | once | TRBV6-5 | CASVTGSLPGNEQFF | TGTGCCAGCGTAACAGGGTCCCTTCCCGGCAATGAGCAGTTCTTC
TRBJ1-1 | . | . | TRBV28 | CASSFDRINTEAFF | TGTGCCAGCAGTTTCGACAGGATCAACACTGAAGCTTTCTTT
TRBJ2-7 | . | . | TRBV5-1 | CASSLAVEIGKQYF | TGCGCCAGCAGCTTGGCCGTAGAGATCGGGAAGCAGTACTTC
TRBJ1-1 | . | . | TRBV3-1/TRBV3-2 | CASSQGQVNTEAFF | TGTGCCAGCAGCCAAGGACAGGTGAACACTGAAGCTTTCTTT
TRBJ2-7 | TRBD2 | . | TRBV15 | CATSSHLSGRAYEQYF | TGTGCCACCAGCTCCCACCTTAGCGGGAGGGCCTACGAGCAGTACTTC
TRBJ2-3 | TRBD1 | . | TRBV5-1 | CASSTGTVTDTQYF | TGCGCCAGCAGCACCGGGACAGTCACAGATACGCAGTATTTT
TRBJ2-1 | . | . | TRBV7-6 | CASSLRNNEQFF | TGTGCCAGCAGCTTACGTAACAATGAGCAGTTCTTC
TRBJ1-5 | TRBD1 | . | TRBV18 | CASSPGGDQPQHF | TGTGCCAGCTCCCCAGGGGGCGATCAGCCCCAGCATTTT
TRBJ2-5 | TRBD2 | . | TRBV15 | CATSVRTSGGETQYF | TGTGCCACCAGCGTGCGGACTAGCGGAGGGGAGACCCAGTACTTC
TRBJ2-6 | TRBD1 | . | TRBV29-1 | CSVATGGMPGANVLTF | TGCAGCGTCGCTACAGGGGGCATGCCTGGGGCCAACGTCCTGACTTTC
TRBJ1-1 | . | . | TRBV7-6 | CASSRPGAEAFF | TGTGCCAGCAGCCGACCAGGCGCTGAAGCTTTCTTT
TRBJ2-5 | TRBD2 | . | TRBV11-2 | CASSAPSGSVGETQYF | TGTGCCAGCAGCGCCCCTAGCGGGAGTGTGGGAGAGACCCAGTACTTC
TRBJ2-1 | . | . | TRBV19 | CASSTGLRISYNEQFF | TGTGCCAGTAGTACCGGACTCAGGATCTCCTACAATGAGCAGTTCTTC
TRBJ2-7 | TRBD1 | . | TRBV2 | CASRNDRGGEQYF | TGTGCCAGCAGGAACGACAGGGGGGGAGAGCAGTACTTC
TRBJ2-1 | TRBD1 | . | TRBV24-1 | CATSPGGLPNEQFF | TGTGCCACCTCTCCAGGGGGCCTGCCAAATGAGCAGTTCTTC
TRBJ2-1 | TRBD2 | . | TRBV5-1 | CASSFLAGENNEQFF | TGCGCCAGCAGCTTTTTAGCGGGAGAGAACAATGAGCAGTTCTTC
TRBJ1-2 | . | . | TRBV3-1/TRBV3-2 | CASSQGGGYGYTF | TGTGCCAGCAGCCAAGGGGGGGGCTATGGCTACACCTTC
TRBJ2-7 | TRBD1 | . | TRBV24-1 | CATSVGTGRREQYF | TGTGCCACCAGTGTTGGGACAGGGCGTAGAGAGCAGTACTTC
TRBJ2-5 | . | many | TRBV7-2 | CASSLGGQETQYF | TGTGCCAGCAGCTTAGGCGGACAAGAGACCCAGTACTTC
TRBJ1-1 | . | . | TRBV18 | CASSLEQGRNTEAFF | TGTGCCAGCTCGCTGGAACAGGGTCGGAACACTGAAGCTTTCTTT
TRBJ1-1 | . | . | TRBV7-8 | CASSSDRNTEAFF | TGTGCCAGCAGCTCGGACAGGAACACTGAAGCTTTCTTT
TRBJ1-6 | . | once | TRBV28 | CASNAEWSPLHF | TGTGCCAGCAATGCCGAGTGGTCACCCCTCCACTTT